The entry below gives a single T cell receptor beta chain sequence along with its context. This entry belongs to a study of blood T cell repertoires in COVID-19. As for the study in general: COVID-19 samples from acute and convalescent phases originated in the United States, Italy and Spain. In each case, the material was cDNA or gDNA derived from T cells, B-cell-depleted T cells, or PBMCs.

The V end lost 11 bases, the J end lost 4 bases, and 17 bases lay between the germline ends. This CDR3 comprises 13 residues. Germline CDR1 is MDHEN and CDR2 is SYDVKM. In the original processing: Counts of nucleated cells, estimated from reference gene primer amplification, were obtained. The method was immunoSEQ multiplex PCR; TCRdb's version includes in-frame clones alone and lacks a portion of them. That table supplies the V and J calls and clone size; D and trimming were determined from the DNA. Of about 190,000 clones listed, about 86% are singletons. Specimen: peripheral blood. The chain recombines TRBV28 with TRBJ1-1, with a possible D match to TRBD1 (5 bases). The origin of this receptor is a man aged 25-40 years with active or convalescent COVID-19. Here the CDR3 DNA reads TGTGCCGAGGGGCGGGGACTCCGCACTGAAGCTTTCTTT. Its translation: CAEGRGLRTEAFF.